Listed below are T cell receptor beta chains from one sample, sequenced in a study of blood T cell repertoires in COVID-19. TCRdb's copy holds only in-frame clones and misses some; the assay was immunoSEQ multiplex PCR. The sample consists of 110,000 or so clones, 75% to 85% of them appearing once. Sequenced input: peripheral blood. Receptor source: a human donor in a cohort sampled during active COVID-19. CDR3s include the opening cysteine and the closing phenylalanine or tryptophan. A D gene is named only where the DNA matches it firmly. Some rows mark clone size as missing; the rest say once, few, many or name a class of expanded clone.

V gene	clone size	D gene	J gene	CDR3 DNA	CDR3 protein
TRBV5-4	NA	TRBD2	TRBJ2-7	TGTGCCAGCAGCCAATCCGGACTAGCTTACGAGCAGTACTTC	CASSQSGLAYEQYF
TRBV5-5	NA	TRBD1	TRBJ2-7	TGTGCCAGCAGCCCTCTGGGCGGACAGGGCTACGAGCAGTACTTC	CASSPLGGQGYEQYF
TRBV5-8	NA	TRBD1	TRBJ2-7	TGTGCCAGCAGCTTGGAGTCGGGACAGCTATCCTACGAGCAGTACTTC	CASSLESGQLSYEQYF
TRBV23-1	NA	NA	TRBJ2-2	TGCGCCAGCAGTCAACAATCTTTTATGGAGGGAGGCACCGGGGAGCTGTTTTTT	CASSQQSFMEGGTGELFF
TRBV7-9	NA	NA	TRBJ1-2	TGTGCCAGCAGCCGAGATGGTAACTATGGCTACACCTTC	CASSRDGNYGYTF
TRBV4-2	NA	TRBD2	TRBJ2-1	TGTGCCAGCAGCCGTACTAGCGGGGGGAGCTCCTACAATGAGCAGTTCTTC	CASSRTSGGSSYNEQFF
TRBV6-5	NA	TRBD1	TRBJ2-7	TGTGCCAGCACTCTAGTTCCGGGACAGGGGGGCGAGCAGTACTTC	CASTLVPGQGGEQYF
TRBV5-6	NA	NA	TRBJ1-1	TGTGCCAGCAGCTTTTGGAGGACCTCCTCATACATGAACACTGAAGCTTTCTTT	CASSFWRTSSYMNTEAFF
TRBV12-2	NA	NA	TRBJ2-3	TGTGCAAGTCGCTCCCCGATGTACTCTCACCTTAACACAGATACGCAGTATTTT	CASRSPMYSHLNTDTQYF
TRBV28	NA	TRBD1	TRBJ2-7	TGTGCCAGCAGTTCGACAGGGAGAACCTACGAGCAGTACTTC	CASSSTGRTYEQYF
TRBV30	NA	TRBD1	TRBJ2-7	TGTGCCTGGTCCCGGGACAGGGGGTTCCACGAGCAGTACTTC	CAWSRDRGFHEQYF
TRBV5-1	NA	NA	TRBJ2-7	TGCGCCAGCAGACCCGATCCAGGGTTCCCCAACGAGCAGTACTTC	CASRPDPGFPNEQYF
TRBV28	NA	TRBD1	TRBJ2-2	TGTGCCAGCAGTCTAAACAGGGGGCGAGGCACCGGGGAGCTGTTTTTT	CASSLNRGRGTGELFF
TRBV4-2	NA	NA	TRBJ1-5	TGTGCCAGCAGCCAAGGCAGGGATTATAGCAATCAGCCCCAGCATTTT	CASSQGRDYSNQPQHF
TRBV28	NA	TRBD1	TRBJ1-1	TGTGCCAGCAGTTCGACCTCGCAGGGGGCGGGCACTGAAGCTTTCTTT	CASSSTSQGAGTEAFF
TRBV4-3	NA	NA	TRBJ1-3	TGCGCCAGCAGCCATCAGGGCTCTGGAAACACCATATATTTT	CASSHQGSGNTIYF
TRBV4-3	few	TRBD2	TRBJ2-2	TGCGCCAGCAGCCAAGATGGGAGGGGCACCGGGGAGCTGTTTTTT	CASSQDGRGTGELFF
TRBV3-1/TRBV3-2	few	TRBD1	TRBJ1-2	TGTGCCAGCAGCGAAAGAAACGGCCAGGGGGCTGATGGCTACACCTTC	CASSERNGQGADGYTF
TRBV7-2	NA	TRBD1	TRBJ2-1	TGTGCCAGCAGCTTGGGGACAGTCTACAATGAGCAGTTCTTC	CASSLGTVYNEQFF
TRBV6-5	NA	TRBD2	TRBJ2-7	TGTGCCAGCAGTCGTCCTAGCGGGAGTATCTACGAGCAGTACTTC	CASSRPSGSIYEQYF
TRBV6-5	once	TRBD1	TRBJ1-1	TGTGCCAGCAGTCCAGGACAGGGCAGGGGCACTGAAGCTTTCTTT	CASSPGQGRGTEAFF
TRBV11-3	NA	NA	TRBJ2-2	TGTGCCAGCAGCCCGGGACAGAGCGGGAGCGGAACCGGGGAGCTGTTTTTT	CASSPGQSGSGTGELFF
TRBV6-4	NA	NA	TRBJ2-3	TGTGCCAGCGCCGAGTCAGGGCCCACAGATACGCAGTATTTT	CASAESGPTDTQYF
TRBV11-2	NA	TRBD1	TRBJ1-4	TGTGCCAGCAGCCTCGGGACAGGCCCTGAAAAACTGTTTTTT	CASSLGTGPEKLFF
TRBV10-3	NA	NA	TRBJ1-2	TGTGCCATCAGTGCGGACGGGGGTGGCTACACCTTC	CAISADGGGYTF
TRBV28	NA	NA	TRBJ1-6	TGTGCCACCCGTGCCGTGGGCAGAAATAATTCACCCCTCCACTTT	CATRAVGRNNSPLHF
TRBV11-3	NA	NA	TRBJ2-7	TGTGCCAGCAGCTTAGAATGGCAAAACGAGCAGTACTTC	CASSLEWQNEQYF
TRBV7-2	NA	NA	TRBJ1-4	TGTGCCAGCAGACCCGGGACCCGGGGGTATGAAAAACTGTTTTTT	CASRPGTRGYEKLFF
TRBV5-1	NA	TRBD2	TRBJ2-7	TGCGCCAGCAGCAGATCCGGGACTAGCATCTACGAGCAGTACTTC	CASSRSGTSIYEQYF
TRBV5-4	NA	TRBD1	TRBJ1-3	TGTGCCAGCAGCGCCGGGACAGCCTCTGGAAACACCATATATTTT	CASSAGTASGNTIYF
TRBV10-3	NA	NA	TRBJ1-6	TGTGCCACCATGGCGGGGAATTCACCCCTCCACTTT	CATMAGNSPLHF
TRBV13	NA	NA	TRBJ2-7	TGTGCCAGCAGCTTAGGGAGCCGCTACGAGCAGTACTTC	CASSLGSRYEQYF
TRBV4-3	NA	TRBD2	TRBJ2-1	TGCGCCAGCAGCCAAGACACCGGGACTAGCGGAGACAATGAGCAGTTCTTC	CASSQDTGTSGDNEQFF
TRBV5-6	NA	NA	TRBJ1-3	TGTGCCAGCAGGACGGGAGTCAACTCTGGAAACACCATATATTTT	CASRTGVNSGNTIYF
TRBV7-6	NA	TRBD1	TRBJ1-5	TGTGCCAGCAGCTTAGAACCCGGGACAGGGCTTAAGCAGCCCCAGCATTTT	CASSLEPGTGLKQPQHF
TRBV4-3	NA	TRBD2	TRBJ2-4	TGCGCCAGCAGCCAAGGTTTCGGGGGGGTAGCCAAAAACATTCAGTACTTC	CASSQGFGGVAKNIQYF
TRBV7-2	NA	NA	TRBJ2-3	TGTGCCAGCAGCTTAGTGGCTGCAGATACGCAGTATTTT	CASSLVAADTQYF
TRBV5-1	once	TRBD2	TRBJ2-3	TGCGCCAGCAGCCTGGGGACTAGCGGGGCTACAGATACGCAGTATTTT	CASSLGTSGATDTQYF
TRBV7-2	NA	TRBD1	TRBJ2-1	TGTGCCAGCAGCTCGAGGGACAGGCATACCAATGAGCAGTTCTTC	CASSSRDRHTNEQFF
TRBV5-1	NA	TRBD2	TRBJ2-1	TGCGCCAGCAGCTTGGTACCCGCGGGAGGCCGGAGCTCCTACAATGAGCAGTTCTTC	CASSLVPAGGRSSYNEQFF
TRBV28	NA	NA	TRBJ1-4	TGTGCCAGCAGTTTTCCCGGCAGGTTTAATGAAAAACTGTTTTTT	CASSFPGRFNEKLFF